This T cell receptor beta chain was found in a study of shared clonotypes between healthy human individuals. As for this clone: Its cognate antigen is unknown.

Study-level results: Among donors, sharing of clonotypes was expected to be affected by sequencing depth. The sharing of about 5.3% of naive CD4 clonotypes was seen across a few donors.

Genomic DNA per cell subset filled all wells of several immunoSEQ plates. Sequenced by immunoSEQ multiplex PCR; TCRdb stores in-frame clones only, minus some. The top ten hold under 0.15% of the sample, which has a few million clones, more than 80% seen once. Looked up from germline, CDR1 is MNHNY and CDR2 is SVGAGI (reference sequence). There are 15 residues in the CDR3. The V and J ends lost 3 bases and 11 bases, in that order; junction bases with no gene match: 16. The sample consisted of naive CD4+ T cells sorted from blood. As to subset: CD45RA+ positively selected. This chain uses TRBV6-6 with TRBJ2-7; 7 bases match TRBD2. This clonotype was obtained from a man aged 18 to 30 in good health. The CDR3 loop is CASSYQGGPAEMEYF. Here the CDR3 DNA reads TGTGCCAGCAGTTATCAGGGAGGGCCAGCGGAAATGGAGTACTTC.